This is a list of T cell receptor beta chains from one sample in a study of blood T cells in healthy people across ages. Via MiXCR, TCRdb re-called the 5' RACE reads, giving one row per CDR3 protein. The repertoire holds about 1.4 million distinct CDR3 sequences, with 59% as singletons. Input material: blood. These receptors were taken from a man aged 18 to 30 in good health. The CDR3 runs from the conserved cysteine through the conserved F or W. Fields, in order: J gene, D gene, V gene, clone size, CDR3 DNA, CDR3 protein. The D gene is left open where the match is weak. Only some rows state a clone size, as once, few, many or a class for expanded clones.

TRBJ1-1 NA TRBV6-4 NA TGTGCCAGCAGTGACGGGACTGGGAGCACTGAAGCTTTCTTT CASSDGTGSTEAFF
TRBJ2-2 NA TRBV7-8 NA TGTGCCAGCAGCCTTCAGGGGATCGACACCGGGGAGCTGTTTTTT CASSLQGIDTGELFF
TRBJ2-1 NA TRBV20-1 NA TGCAGTGCTACGACCGGGAATACCTACAATGAGCAGTTCTTC CSATTGNTYNEQFF
TRBJ1-1 NA TRBV5-1 NA TGCGCCAGCAGCTTGGCTCCGAGCCGGAACACTGAAGCTTTCTTT CASSLAPSRNTEAFF
TRBJ2-7 NA TRBV10-3 NA TGTGCCATCAGGCCCCTTGGCGGGAACTACGAGCAGTACTTC CAIRPLGGNYEQYF
TRBJ1-1 NA TRBV7-9 NA TGTGCCAGCAGCTCATCAGCAGGGTTGAAGAACACTGAAGCTTTCTTT CASSSSAGLKNTEAFF
TRBJ2-3 NA TRBV18 few TGTGCCAGCAGCCCCGTTAACACAGATACGCAGTATTTT CASSPVNTDTQYF
TRBJ2-5 TRBD1 TRBV20-1 NA TGCAGTGCTAGAAGGGGGACAGGGGCAGAGACCCAGTACTTC CSARRGTGAETQYF
TRBJ2-7 NA TRBV28 NA TGTGCCAGCAGTCCACCCAGTGAGGTCTACGAGCAGTACTTC CASSPPSEVYEQYF
TRBJ2-1 NA TRBV2 NA TGTGCCAGCAGAAGGACTGCTTCCTCGGAGCAGTTCTTC CASRRTASSEQFF
TRBJ1-1 NA TRBV6-5 few TGTGCCAGCAGTTACAGGGTGGGGACTGAAGCTTTCTTT CASSYRVGTEAFF
TRBJ1-2 TRBD1 TRBV6-2/TRBV6-3 once TGCGCCAGCAGTTACCCGGAGAGGGACAGGGTTTATGGCTACACCTTC CASSYPERDRVYGYTF
TRBJ2-7 TRBD1 TRBV29-1 NA TGCAGCGTTGCTACTGGGACAGAGCGAGATATATTCTACGAGCAGTACTTC CSVATGTERDIFYEQYF
TRBJ1-2 TRBD1 TRBV6-5 few TGTGCCAGCAAACTGCAGGGGGAGGATGGCTACACCTTC CASKLQGEDGYTF
TRBJ2-3 NA TRBV7-2 NA TGTGCCAGCAGCTGGACGTTTAGCACAGATACGCAGTATTTT CASSWTFSTDTQYF
TRBJ2-1 NA TRBV10-3 few TGTGCCATCAGAGGGCTGGGGCGGAATGAGCAGTTCTTC CAIRGLGRNEQFF
TRBJ2-4 NA TRBV20-1 few TGCAGTGCTAGTAGAGTTGCCGGGCAGTACTTC CSASRVAGQYF
TRBJ1-6 TRBD1 TRBV5-1 NA TGCGCCAGCAGCTTGTGGGGACAGGGGGGCCGACCCCTCCACTTT CASSLWGQGGRPLHF
TRBJ2-1 TRBD2 TRBV4-1 NA TGCGCCAGCAGCCAAGTCGGGACTAGAGGGTACAATGAGCAGTTCTTC CASSQVGTRGYNEQFF
TRBJ2-1 TRBD2 TRBV4-2 NA TGTGCCAGCAGTAAAGCGGGGGGGCGGGTCGATGAGCAGTTCTTC CASSKAGGRVDEQFF
TRBJ2-6 NA TRBV12-3/TRBV12-4 NA TGTGCCAGCAACCTTCCGGGGGCCAACGTCCTGACTTTC CASNLPGANVLTF
TRBJ1-1 NA TRBV29-1 few TGCAGCGTTGACGTCGACACTGAAGCTTTCTTT CSVDVDTEAFF
TRBJ2-5 TRBD2 TRBV20-1 NA TGCAGTGCTAGCTCGGGAGGGCAAGAGACCCAGTACTTC CSASSGGQETQYF
TRBJ1-5 NA TRBV28 NA TGTGCCAGCAGCTACAGCGAAGCCAATCAGCCCCAGCATTTT CASSYSEANQPQHF
TRBJ2-5 TRBD2 TRBV6-5 NA TGTGCCAGCAGTTACTCGCGGCTAGCGGGAGGAGAGCAGTACTTC CASSYSRLAGGEQYF
TRBJ2-5 NA TRBV5-6 NA TGTGCCAGCGCAACGTACCAAGAGACCCAGTACTTC CASATYQETQYF
TRBJ2-5 TRBD1 TRBV6-6 NA TGTGCCAGCACCCAGGGGGCGACGGAGACCCAGTACTTC CASTQGATETQYF
TRBJ2-7 NA TRBV29-1 few TGCAGCGTGGCGATCCCCGGGACCTACGAGCAGTACTTC CSVAIPGTYEQYF
TRBJ2-7 NA TRBV20-1 NA TGCAGTGCTAGCGCCCTCGCGGGGCACTCCTACGAGCAGTACTTC CSASALAGHSYEQYF
TRBJ2-7 NA TRBV5-1 once TGCGCCAGCAGCTTACTGACAGAGAGCTCCTACGAGCAGTACTTC CASSLLTESSYEQYF
TRBJ2-1 NA TRBV29-1 NA TGCAGCGTTGAAGGGGCCAGAATAAATGAGCAGTTCTTC CSVEGARINEQFF
TRBJ2-7 NA TRBV10-3 NA TGTGCCATCAGTGAGCAGGGAGCCTACGAGCAGTACTTC CAISEQGAYEQYF
TRBJ1-2 TRBD1 TRBV27 few TGTGCCAGCAGTCCGGGAGGGGACAGTGGCTACACCTTC CASSPGGDSGYTF
TRBJ2-3 NA TRBV5-4 NA TGTGCCAGCAGCTGGGGTGGCGATGGGGAGTATTTT CASSWGGDGEYF
TRBJ2-7 NA TRBV29-1 NA TGCAGCGTTGAAGGTTCGAGACAGGATTCCTACGAGCAGTACTTC CSVEGSRQDSYEQYF
TRBJ2-7 NA TRBV20-1 once TGCAGTGCTGACTTGCCCTACGAGCAGTACTTC CSADLPYEQYF
TRBJ2-2 NA TRBV6-6 NA TGTGCCAGCAGTTACTCAGGCAGAGGAACCGGGGAGCTGTTTTTT CASSYSGRGTGELFF
TRBJ1-6 NA TRBV6-5 NA TGTGCCAGCAGCTGGGGCAACCCCTATAATTCACCCCTCCACTTT CASSWGNPYNSPLHF
TRBJ2-3 TRBD2 TRBV6-5 NA TGTGCCAGCAGTTACCCTAGCGGGAGGGCTGCAAGCACAGATACGCAGTATTTT CASSYPSGRAASTDTQYF
TRBJ2-3 NA TRBV10-3 few TGTGCCATCAGTGTTGCAGGCCCTGATACGCAGTATTTT CAISVAGPDTQYF
TRBJ2-3 NA TRBV9 NA TGTGCCAGCAGCGTAGAGGTAACCACAGATACGCAGTATTTT CASSVEVTTDTQYF
TRBJ2-7 NA TRBV7-2 NA TGTGCCAGCAGCTTAGACCCCCAAACCTACGAGCAGTACTTC CASSLDPQTYEQYF
TRBJ2-1 NA TRBV5-1 NA TGCGCCAGCAGCTTGGTGGACAGCGACAATGAGCAGTTCTTC CASSLVDSDNEQFF
TRBJ1-4 NA TRBV10-3 few TGTGCCATCAGCGGGCTACCCGAGGATGAAAAACTGTTTTTT CAISGLPEDEKLFF
TRBJ2-5 NA TRBV2 NA TGTGCCAGCGGGGGAGGCGACAATGAGCAGTACTTC CASGGGDNEQYF
TRBJ2-4 NA TRBV12-3/TRBV12-4 NA TGTGCCAGCAGTTCGCGCTGGGGGGGCGTAAAGCAGTACTTC CASSSRWGGVKQYF
TRBJ2-5 NA TRBV12-3/TRBV12-4 NA TGTGCCAGCCTCGTTGGCGAGTCCCCAGAGACCCAGTACTTC CASLVGESPETQYF
TRBJ2-7 NA TRBV2 NA TGTGCCAGCAGTAACAGGGAAAGCTCCTACGAGCAGTACTTC CASSNRESSYEQYF
TRBJ2-7 TRBD2 TRBV7-9 NA TGTGCCAGCAGCTACAGCGTCTCGAGACTAGCGGGAAATTACGAGCAGTACTTC CASSYSVSRLAGNYEQYF
TRBJ2-7 NA TRBV15 NA TGTGCCACCAGCAGAGAGCAGTCCTACGAGCAGTACTTC CATSREQSYEQYF
TRBJ2-7 NA TRBV3-1 NA TGTGCCAGCAGTCCTACAAGGACGAACTACGAGCAGTACTTC CASSPTRTNYEQYF
TRBJ2-7 NA TRBV7-9 few TGTGCCAGCAGCTTAGCTGCGGGGGAGCAGTACTTC CASSLAAGEQYF
TRBJ1-1 NA TRBV4-2 NA TGTGCCAGCAGCCCGCTCGGGGGATCGGACACTGAAGCTTTCTTT CASSPLGGSDTEAFF